These T cell receptor beta chains were read from a single sample in a study of cytomegalovirus exposure and HLA in healthy donors. The method was immunoSEQ multiplex PCR; TCRdb's version includes in-frame clones alone and lacks a portion of them. The table has 150,000 to 200,000 clones, less than 90% seen once. Sequenced material: PBMCs. These receptors were obtained from a girl in the first two years of life in good health and CMV-seronegative. CDR3s include the opening cysteine and the closing phenylalanine or tryptophan. The order of the fields is D gene, V gene, clone size, J gene, CDR3 protein, CDR3 DNA. The D gene is left open where the match is weak. A row's size may be missing; if present it is once, few, many or a size class.

d_gene: .
v_gene: TRBV21-1
abundance: .
j_gene: TRBJ2-5
CDR3aa: CASSKLRAEQGAALSETQYF
CDR3nt: TGTGCCAGCAGCAAGTTAAGGGCCGAACAGGGGGCGGCTCTGTCAGAGACCCAGTACTTC

d_gene: .
v_gene: TRBV6-1
abundance: once
j_gene: TRBJ2-5
CDR3aa: CASIGAEETQYF
CDR3nt: TGTGCCAGCATAGGGGCTGAAGAGACCCAGTACTTC

d_gene: TRBD2
v_gene: TRBV14
abundance: .
j_gene: TRBJ2-1
CDR3aa: CASSQPPSGSYPPSGNEQFF
CDR3nt: TGTGCCAGCAGCCAACCTCCCAGCGGGAGTTATCCCCCATCTGGCAATGAGCAGTTCTTC

d_gene: TRBD2
v_gene: TRBV4-1
abundance: once
j_gene: TRBJ2-7
CDR3aa: CASSQELAGGGEYEQYF
CDR3nt: TGCGCCAGCAGCCAAGAACTGGCGGGAGGAGGGGAGTACGAGCAGTACTTC

d_gene: TRBD1
v_gene: TRBV13
abundance: .
j_gene: TRBJ1-3
CDR3aa: CASSPAGTASGNTIYF
CDR3nt: TGTGCCAGCAGCCCCGCCGGGACAGCCTCTGGAAACACCATATATTTT

d_gene: TRBD2
v_gene: TRBV13
abundance: .
j_gene: TRBJ2-3
CDR3aa: CASSLSRGGIDTQYF
CDR3nt: TGTGCCAGCAGCTTAAGTCGGGGGGGGATAGATACGCAGTATTTT

d_gene: .
v_gene: TRBV5-4
abundance: .
j_gene: TRBJ2-7
CDR3aa: CASSRLGSSSYEQYF
CDR3nt: TGTGCCAGCAGCAGACTAGGATCAAGCTCCTACGAGCAGTACTTC

d_gene: .
v_gene: TRBV19
abundance: .
j_gene: TRBJ1-4
CDR3aa: CASSQRLNEKLFF
CDR3nt: TGTGCCAGTAGTCAAAGACTAAATGAAAAACTGTTTTTT

d_gene: .
v_gene: TRBV7-6
abundance: .
j_gene: TRBJ1-1
CDR3aa: CASSFGKNTEAFF
CDR3nt: TGTGCCAGCAGCTTCGGGAAGAACACTGAAGCTTTCTTT

d_gene: TRBD1
v_gene: TRBV18
abundance: .
j_gene: TRBJ1-1
CDR3aa: CASSSTGENTEAFF
CDR3nt: TGTGCCAGCTCATCGACAGGGGAAAACACTGAAGCTTTCTTT

d_gene: TRBD2
v_gene: TRBV5-6
abundance: few
j_gene: TRBJ2-3
CDR3aa: CASSQGLAADTQYF
CDR3nt: TGTGCCAGCAGCCAGGGACTAGCCGCAGATACGCAGTATTTT

d_gene: TRBD1
v_gene: TRBV7-3
abundance: .
j_gene: TRBJ1-3
CDR3aa: CASIFEDRGFPGNTIYF
CDR3nt: TGTGCCAGCATCTTCGAGGACAGGGGATTCCCTGGAAACACCATATATTTT

d_gene: TRBD2
v_gene: TRBV5-4
abundance: once
j_gene: TRBJ2-7
CDR3aa: CASSLVPSGRRGYEQYF
CDR3nt: TGTGCCAGCAGCTTGGTTCCTAGCGGGAGGCGGGGCTACGAGCAGTACTTC

d_gene: .
v_gene: TRBV25-1
abundance: .
j_gene: TRBJ2-3
CDR3aa: CASRNYRISTDTQYF
CDR3nt: TGTGCCAGCAGGAACTACAGGATTAGCACAGATACGCAGTATTTT

d_gene: .
v_gene: TRBV7-3
abundance: .
j_gene: TRBJ2-7
CDR3aa: CASSSGTPPYEQYF
CDR3nt: TGTGCCAGCAGCTCAGGAACACCCCCCTACGAGCAGTACTTC

d_gene: .
v_gene: TRBV7-9
abundance: .
j_gene: TRBJ1-1
CDR3aa: CASSHTEGTEAFF
CDR3nt: TGTGCCAGCAGCCACACCGAGGGCACTGAAGCTTTCTTT

d_gene: TRBD1
v_gene: TRBV27
abundance: .
j_gene: TRBJ1-3
CDR3aa: CASSPRPGQGNTIYF
CDR3nt: TGTGCCAGCAGTCCCCGACCGGGACAGGGAAACACCATATATTTT

d_gene: TRBD1
v_gene: TRBV7-2
abundance: .
j_gene: TRBJ2-7
CDR3aa: CASSLAARGYEQYF
CDR3nt: TGTGCCAGCAGCTTAGCTGCCAGGGGGTACGAGCAGTACTTC

d_gene: TRBD1
v_gene: TRBV29-1
abundance: .
j_gene: TRBJ2-1
CDR3aa: CSAYRGYNEQFF
CDR3nt: TGCAGCGCCTACAGGGGGTACAATGAGCAGTTCTTC

d_gene: TRBD1
v_gene: TRBV5-1
abundance: .
j_gene: TRBJ2-2
CDR3aa: CASSLRDRVQDTGELFF
CDR3nt: TGCGCCAGCAGCTTGCGAGACAGGGTTCAAGACACCGGGGAGCTGTTTTTT

d_gene: TRBD2
v_gene: TRBV7-6
abundance: once
j_gene: TRBJ2-7
CDR3aa: CASSTVLGGEGGVYEQYF
CDR3nt: TGTGCCAGCAGCACCGTTTTGGGCGGAGAGGGAGGGGTCTACGAGCAGTACTTC

d_gene: TRBD2
v_gene: TRBV6-5
abundance: few
j_gene: TRBJ2-2
CDR3aa: CASSPRGGNTGELFF
CDR3nt: TGTGCCAGCAGCCCGCGGGGGGGTAACACCGGGGAGCTGTTTTTT

d_gene: .
v_gene: TRBV7-9
abundance: .
j_gene: TRBJ1-2
CDR3aa: CSSSPPHSDYGYTF
CDR3nt: TGTTCCAGCAGCCCCCCCCATTCGGACTATGGCTACACCTTC

d_gene: TRBD1
v_gene: TRBV10-2
abundance: once
j_gene: TRBJ2-7
CDR3aa: CASKDYAGTGNYEQYF
CDR3nt: TGCGCCAGCAAAGACTACGCCGGGACAGGGAACTACGAGCAGTACTTC

d_gene: .
v_gene: TRBV14
abundance: .
j_gene: TRBJ1-3
CDR3aa: CASSRNRRNTIYF
CDR3nt: TGTGCCAGCAGTCGGAACAGGAGAAACACCATATATTTT

d_gene: .
v_gene: TRBV30
abundance: .
j_gene: TRBJ1-2
CDR3aa: CAWSVLAGYTF
CDR3nt: TGTGCCTGGAGTGTACTAGCTGGCTACACCTTC

d_gene: TRBD1
v_gene: TRBV7-6
abundance: .
j_gene: TRBJ2-1
CDR3aa: CASSQDRGRDEQFF
CDR3nt: TGTGCCAGCAGCCAGGACAGGGGGAGGGATGAGCAGTTCTTC

d_gene: TRBD2
v_gene: TRBV9
abundance: .
j_gene: TRBJ2-5
CDR3aa: CASSVGTSASETQYF
CDR3nt: TGTGCCAGCAGCGTAGGGACTAGCGCGTCGGAGACCCAGTACTTC

d_gene: TRBD2
v_gene: TRBV11-2
abundance: .
j_gene: TRBJ2-3
CDR3aa: CASSLDLAGDYTQYF
CDR3nt: TGTGCCAGCAGCTTAGACCTAGCGGGGGACTATACGCAGTATTTT

d_gene: .
v_gene: TRBV7-2
abundance: .
j_gene: TRBJ2-2
CDR3aa: CASSLAGAGTGELFF
CDR3nt: TGTGCCAGCAGCTTGGCGGGGGCGGGCACCGGGGAGCTGTTTTTT

d_gene: TRBD2
v_gene: TRBV27
abundance: .
j_gene: TRBJ2-2
CDR3aa: CASSALAGGNTGELFF
CDR3nt: TGTGCCAGCAGTGCACTAGCGGGGGGTAACACCGGGGAGCTGTTTTTT

d_gene: .
v_gene: TRBV6-1
abundance: .
j_gene: TRBJ1-5
CDR3aa: CASSYHRNQPQHF
CDR3nt: TGTGCCAGCAGCTACCACCGCAATCAGCCCCAGCATTTT

d_gene: TRBD1
v_gene: TRBV6-5
abundance: .
j_gene: TRBJ2-5
CDR3aa: CATKETGGTQETQYF
CDR3nt: TGTGCCACCAAAGAGACAGGGGGGACCCAAGAGACCCAGTACTTC

d_gene: .
v_gene: TRBV21-1
abundance: .
j_gene: TRBJ1-5
CDR3aa: CASSNLDEWGQGTNQPQHF
CDR3nt: .

d_gene: .
v_gene: TRBV10-3
abundance: .
j_gene: TRBJ2-2
CDR3aa: CAITGDSAGELFF
CDR3nt: TGTGCAATCACCGGGGACTCGGCCGGGGAGCTGTTTTTT

d_gene: TRBD1
v_gene: TRBV6-5
abundance: .
j_gene: TRBJ1-4
CDR3aa: CASSPRDRRNEKLFF
CDR3nt: TGTGCCAGCAGCCCCCGGGACAGGCGTAATGAAAAACTGTTTTTT

d_gene: TRBD1
v_gene: TRBV19
abundance: .
j_gene: TRBJ1-5
CDR3aa: CASSGTGGNQPQHF
CDR3nt: TGTGCCAGTAGTGGGACAGGGGGCAATCAGCCCCAGCATTTT

d_gene: .
v_gene: TRBV13
abundance: .
j_gene: TRBJ1-3
CDR3aa: CASSYFRETSSLSGNTIYF
CDR3nt: TGTGCCAGCAGCTACTTTAGGGAGACAAGCTCCCTCTCTGGAAACACCATATATTTT

d_gene: .
v_gene: TRBV5-1
abundance: once
j_gene: TRBJ2-1
CDR3aa: CASSKEIQGREQFF
CDR3nt: TGCGCCAGCAGCAAGGAGATCCAGGGCAGGGAGCAGTTCTTC

d_gene: TRBD1
v_gene: TRBV27
abundance: .
j_gene: TRBJ2-3
CDR3aa: CASSLGTGTLLDTQYF
CDR3nt: TGTGCCAGCAGTTTGGGGACAGGGACCTTGTTAGATACGCAGTATTTT

d_gene: .
v_gene: TRBV7-9
abundance: once
j_gene: TRBJ2-3
CDR3aa: CASSLVLVDTQYF
CDR3nt: TGTGCCAGCAGCTTAGTATTAGTAGATACGCAGTATTTT

d_gene: TRBD2
v_gene: TRBV11-2
abundance: .
j_gene: TRBJ2-5
CDR3aa: CASRAPGRGQETQYF
CDR3nt: TGTGCCAGCCGGGCGCCAGGGAGGGGTCAAGAGACCCAGTACTTC

d_gene: .
v_gene: TRBV7-9
abundance: .
j_gene: TRBJ2-5
CDR3aa: CASSSGLVFREQYF
CDR3nt: TGTGCCAGCAGCTCAGGGTTAGTGTTTAGAGAGCAGTACTTC

d_gene: TRBD1
v_gene: TRBV7-9
abundance: few
j_gene: TRBJ1-6
CDR3aa: CASSYLTGKNSPLHF
CDR3nt: TGTGCCAGCAGCTACTTGACAGGGAAGAATTCACCCCTCCACTTT